This TCR beta chain was sequenced during a study of blood T cells in healthy people across ages. CDR1 is MDHEN and CDR2 is SYDVKM in the germline V gene. The CDR3 length is 16 residues. V was pared by 6 bases and J by 8 bases, with 14 bases of the junction left unmatched. The authors ran a second PCR of roughly 6 to 12 cycles using a sample-barcoded 5' primer and a J-beta primer mix. MiXCR, run by TCRdb on the 5' RACE reads, gives a single entry per CDR3 protein. The sample records roughly 800,000 distinct CDR3 sequences, under 30% being singletons. Total RNA, at least 5 micrograms per sample, came from PBMCs. The sample was also linked to a second study, of T cells of mothers and their children. This second study notes: The donor cohort consisted of a few healthy Caucasian mothers and their six children. At a rate of about 1.5 ug per 15 ul, cDNA synthesis received all of the extracted RNA.

The receptor's source is a boy aged 5-17 years in good health. The J gene is TRBJ2-4, the V gene TRBV28; 9 bases are a match to TRBD1. Sequences were obtained from blood. The CDR3 here is CASSTPLTGGLDIQYF. Here the CDR3 DNA reads TGTGCCAGCAGCACCCCGTTGACAGGGGGGTTGGACATTCAGTACTTC.